Listed here are 24 T cell receptor beta chains from one sample, sequenced in a study of blood T cell repertoires in COVID-19. Libraries were prepared by immunoSEQ multiplex PCR; TCRdb keeps only in-frame clonotypes and omits some of them. The sample holds fewer than 250,000 clones, around four fifths seen once. Sequencing was done on a sample of peripheral blood. The origin of the receptors is a man in his 60s with COVID-19, enrolled during active disease.

The chain uses TRBV30 and TRBJ1-6; D is unresolved. Germline lookup yields CDR1 GTSNPN and CDR2 SVGIG (reference sequence). Between the trimmed V and J ends, which lost 4 bases and 8 bases, there was a span of 21 bases. The length of the CDR3 is 16 residues. The CDR3 coding sequence is TGTGCCTGGACTACTGCAGGTGGAATTAGAGATTCACCCCTCCACTTT. Its translation is CAWTTAGGIRDSPLHF.

The rearrangement joins TRBV6-5 to TRBJ2-1, with 9 bases lining up with TRBD2. Germline values: CDR1 MNHEY, CDR2 SVGAGI. CDR3 length: 15 amino acids. Germline trimming cut 4 bases from V and 5 bases from J; bases unmatched to any gene: 6. Here the CDR3 DNA reads TGTGCCAGCAGTTTCCGACTAGCGGAAGACAATGAGCAGTTCTTC. Residues: CASSFRLAEDNEQFF.

The V call is TRBV6-6, the J call TRBJ2-7; TRBD1 is a possible D gene (6 bases). CDR1 is MNHNY and CDR2 is SVGAGI in the germline V gene (reference sequence). Trimming removed 0 bases from V and 5 bases from J, with 8 bases in between. CDR3 length: 13 amino acids. The CDR3 protein is CASSYSRDNEQYF. The CDR3 DNA reads TGTGCCAGCAGTTACTCCCGGGACAACGAGCAGTACTTC.

The genes are TRBV29-1 and TRBJ1-3; D unresolved. Germline CDR1 SQVTM, CDR2 ANQGSEA. The ends were cut back, 6 bases at V and 0 bases at J, with 15 bases in the middle. The CDR3 runs to 15 residues. CDR3 sequence reads: CSVSGIENSGNTIYF. CDR3 in DNA: TGCAGCGTCTCCGGGATTGAAAACTCTGGAAACACCATATATTTT.

The chain couples TRBV4-3 to TRBJ2-1; possibly TRBD1 for D (5 bases). There are 14 residues in the CDR3. Germline CDR1 and CDR2: LGHNA and YSLEER. The V gene lost 2 bases and the J gene lost 8 bases, with 13 bases spanning the gap. The CDR3 DNA reads as TGCGCCAGCAGCCAAAGGGGTGGTGGGGATGAGCAGTTCTTC. Translation: CASSQRGGGDEQFF.

The rearrangement links TRBV4-3 to TRBJ2-3; D remains ambiguous. This CDR3 spans 14 amino acids. Trimming stripped 0 bases from V and 1 base from J, with 5 bases between. The germline V gene encodes CDR1 LGHNA and CDR2 YSLEER. The CDR3 sequence is CASSQDGRTDTQYF. For the CDR3, the DNA is TGCGCCAGCAGCCAAGATGGCCGCACAGATACGCAGTATTTT.

The J gene is TRBJ1-2, the V gene TRBV5-1; D may be TRBD1 (5 bases). The V end was cut by 4 bases, the J end by 8 bases, with 24 bases between. The CDR3 is 16 amino acids. The germline CDR1 and CDR2 sequences are SGHRS and YFSETQ. CDR3 sequence reads: CASSPTLQGKVAGYTF. In nucleotides, the CDR3 is TGCGCCAGCAGCCCCACCCTTCAGGGTAAAGTTGCGGGCTACACCTTC.

The chain employs TRBV11-3 and TRBJ2-3, with 7 nucleotides matching TRBD2. The V segment lost 3 bases and the J segment 6 bases; nucleotides outside the gene matches: 9. Germline V gene data show CDR1 as SGHNT and CDR2 as YENEEA. The CDR3 loop spans 15 amino acids. The CDR3: CASSFSGSGVDTQYF. The CDR3, as DNA: TGTGCCAGCAGCTTTAGCGGGTCGGGGGTGGATACGCAGTATTTT. Using reference TRBV11-3 and TRBJ2-3 for the parts outside the CDR3, the full variable domain is EAGVVQSPRYKIIEKKQPVAFWCNPISGHNTLYWYLQNLGQGPELLIRYENEEAVDDSQLPKDRFSAERLKGVDSTLKIQPAELGDSAVYLCASSFSGSGVDTQYFGPGTRLTVL.

This clone has a single count. The chain joins TRBV20-1 to TRBJ2-1; D is ambiguous. This CDR3 is built from 10 residues. The V end was cut by 6 bases, the J end by 5 bases, with 5 bases between. CDR1 DFQATT and CDR2 SNEGSKA come from the germline V gene (reference sequence). CDR3 protein: CSARDNEQFF. CDR3 in DNA: TGCAGTGCCCGCGACAATGAGCAGTTCTTC.

The chain links TRBV5-1 to TRBJ2-1; maybe TRBD2 (6 bases). The germline V and J ends were trimmed by 5 bases and 8 bases, with 23 bases remaining between them. Germline V gene data show CDR1 as SGHRS and CDR2 as YFSETQ. The CDR3 covers 16 residues. CDR3 bases: TGCGCCAGCAGTTATCTAGGGGCCCAGGAGGGAGATGAGCAGTTCTTC. This translates into CASSYLGAQEGDEQFF. Using reference TRBV5-1 and TRBJ2-1 for the parts outside the CDR3, the full variable domain is KAGVTQTPRYLIKTRGQQVTLSCSPISGHRSVSWYQQTPGQGLQFLFEYFSETQRNKGNFPGRFSGRQFSNSRSEMNVSTLELGDSALYLCASSYLGAQEGDEQFFGPGTRLTVL.

The rearrangement links TRBV25-1 to TRBJ2-5, with 7 bases matching TRBD1. Germline V gene lookup returns CDR1 MGHDK and CDR2 SYGVNS. V shed 2 bases, J shed 1 base, and the junction held 7 bases outside the gene matches. The CDR3 has 16 residues. CDR3 sequence (DNA): TGTGCCAGCAGTGAACCACAGACAGGGAGCCAAGAGACCCAGTACTTC. This sequence encodes CASSEPQTGSQETQYF.

The chain has TRBV5-1 and TRBJ1-1; weak D call: TRBD1 (6 bases). The CDR3 is made up of 13 amino acids. CDR1 SGHRS and CDR2 YFSETQ come from the germline V gene. Trimming removed 4 bases from V and 4 bases from J, with 11 bases in between. In DNA, the CDR3 is TGCGCCAGCAGCGAACAGGGTTCCACTGAAGCTTTCTTT. It is translated as CASSEQGSTEAFF.

With respect to this clone: Additional DNA sequences in this sample encode the identical CDR3. The V gene is TRBV18, the J gene TRBJ2-5; a weak D match, TRBD2 (5 bases). Per germline, CDR1 KGHSH and CDR2 LQKENI. The CDR3 extends over 16 amino acids. V shed 2 bases and J shed 1 base, with 14 bases lying between them. For the CDR3, the DNA is TGTGCCAGCTCACCAAGTTCCAGCGGCCTCCAAGAGACCCAGTACTTC. Translated: CASSPSSSGLQETQYF.

This rearrangement joins TRBV4-3 to TRBJ1-2; D call uncertain. Germline loops: CDR1 LGHNA, CDR2 YSLEER. V shed 1 base and J shed 6 bases, with 18 bases lying between them. CDR3 size: 16 residues. The CDR3 DNA sequence: TGCGCCAGCAGCCAAGGGGTCAGTCTACAGAGTGATGGCTACACCTTC. Its protein is CASSQGVSLQSDGYTF.

This chain joins TRBV15 and TRBJ1-5, with 7 bases that match TRBD1. CDR1 is LNHNV, CDR2 YYDKDF, per germline (reference sequence). Unmatched junction bases numbered 5, after V lost 6 bases and J lost 6 bases. This CDR3 comprises 13 residues. CDR3 protein: CATRAGGPQPQHF. The CDR3 DNA is TGTGCCACCAGGGCAGGGGGGCCTCAGCCCCAGCATTTT.

The genes are TRBV5-6 and TRBJ1-1; no clear D. The CDR3 contains 14 residues. Germline CDR1 and CDR2: SGHDT and YYEEEE. V was cut by 0 bases and J by 0 bases, with 6 bases left in between. The CDR3 nucleotides are TGTGCCAGCAGCTTGGCAACTATGAACACTGAAGCTTTCTTT. This sequence encodes CASSLATMNTEAFF.

The chain joins TRBV7-2 to TRBJ2-7; 7 bases match TRBD1. J lost 8 bases, V lost 5 bases, and 9 bases had no gene match. The CDR3 consists of 13 residues. CDR1 and CDR2 from the germline V gene are SGHTA and FQGNSA. CDR3 region: CASSPTGRLQQYF. The CDR3 DNA reads as TGTGCCAGCAGCCCGACAGGGCGGCTACAGCAGTACTTC.

The J gene is TRBJ2-7, the V gene TRBV5-4, with TRBD1 matching 7 bases. The CDR3 sequence is 15 residues long. After removal of 4 bases from V and 3 bases from J, the junction contained 10 bases not matched to a gene. Per germline, CDR1 SGHNT and CDR2 YYREEE (reference sequence). The CDR3 sequence: CASSLDRASVYEQYF. The CDR3 coding sequence is TGTGCCAGCAGCCTCGACAGGGCATCAGTCTACGAGCAGTACTTC.

The chain carries TRBV19 and TRBJ2-1; 9 bases match TRBD2. Germline loops: CDR1 LNHDA, CDR2 SQIVND (reference sequence). After removal of 2 bases from V and 7 bases from J, the junction contained 12 bases not matched to a gene. This CDR3 region has 17 residues. The CDR3 DNA sequence: TGTGCCAGTAGTATAAGTCGCGGGAGCGGGAGGAGTAATGAGCAGTTCTTC. Its translation is CASSISRGSGRSNEQFF.

CDR3 protein: CASSSSGSTTDTQYF. DNA of the CDR3: TGTGCCAGCAGTTCTAGCGGGAGCACCACAGATACGCAGTATTTT. The chain employs TRBV28 and TRBJ2-3, with 10 bases lining up with TRBD2. Trimming at V came to 4 bases and at J to 2 bases, leaving 3 bases not matched to a gene. The CDR3 extends over 15 amino acids. Germline V gene lookup returns CDR1 MDHEN and CDR2 SYDVKM.

The chain links TRBV5-6 to TRBJ1-1, with D possibly matching TRBD1 (5 bases). Looked up from germline, CDR1 is SGHDT and CDR2 is YYEEEE. This CDR3 is 12 amino acids long. Trimming cost V 9 bases and J 1 base, with 10 bases left between them. This CDR3 reads CATRGTNTEAFF. As DNA, the CDR3 is TGTGCCACCCGCGGGACGAACACTGAAGCTTTCTTT.

The V gene is TRBV12-3 or TRBV12-4, the J gene TRBJ1-2, with D uncertain. The CDR3 is made up of 13 amino acids. Trimming cost V 8 bases and J 8 bases, with 18 bases left between them. The CDR3 DNA reads as TGTGCCAGCTCCTTAACCCCCCTGCGGGGCTACACCTTC. This gives the protein CASSLTPLRGYTF.

This chain joins TRBV6-5 and TRBJ1-5; TRBD1 matches at 8 bases. CDR1 and CDR2 from the germline V gene are MNHEY and SVGAGI. V lost 6 bases to trimming and J lost 4 bases; unmatched junction nucleotides: 5. CDR3 length: 14 residues. CDR3 amino acids: CASSPRGRNQPQHF. In nucleotides, the CDR3 is TGTGCCAGCAGCCCCAGGGGGCGGAATCAGCCCCAGCATTTT.

The V and J genes are TRBV5-1 and TRBJ2-7; possibly TRBD1 for D (5 bases). The germline V gene has CDR1 SGHRS and CDR2 YFSETQ. This CDR3 spans 15 amino acids. Trimming removed 0 bases from V and 4 bases from J, with 14 bases in between. The CDR3 nucleotides read TGCGCCAGCAGCTTGGCGGCAGGGCTTCAATACGAGCAGTACTTC. It encodes CASSLAAGLQYEQYF.